These T cell receptor beta chains were read from a single sample in a study of human T cells and chemical hapten exposure. One entry per CDR3 protein, called by TCRdb with MiXCR from the RACE reads. Among over 70,000 distinct CDR3 sequences listed, about 11% were seen once. The source material was whole blood, sampled in connection with sensitization to the hapten diphenylcyclopropenone (DPC). The source of these receptors is a woman in her twenties or thirties with alopecia areata. Some clones in this sample may be carry-over from other donors' samples. The CDR3 runs from the conserved cysteine through the conserved F or W. The order of the fields is D gene, V gene, clone size, J gene, CDR3 DNA, CDR3 protein. D genes are given only for firm matches. Clone size appears in some rows only: once, few, many, or a class for an expanded clone.

d_call: TRBD1; v_call: TRBV19; clone_size: NA; j_call: TRBJ2-2; cdr3_nt: TGTGCCAGTAGTACCGGGACAGGGAACACCGGGGAGCTGTTTTTT; cdr3_aa: CASSTGTGNTGELFF
d_call: TRBD2; v_call: TRBV28; clone_size: few; j_call: TRBJ2-1; cdr3_nt: TGTGCCAGCAGTTTAGCGGGAGGGGTAAACAATGAGCAGTTCTTC; cdr3_aa: CASSLAGGVNNEQFF
d_call: TRBD2; v_call: TRBV3-1; clone_size: many; j_call: TRBJ2-6; cdr3_nt: TGTGCCAGCAGCCCGAAGCGGGAGGGAGCATCGCGGGGCCCTGGGGCCAACGTCCTGACTTTC; cdr3_aa: CASSPKREGASRGPGANVLTF
d_call: TRBD2; v_call: TRBV7-2; clone_size: NA; j_call: TRBJ2-5; cdr3_nt: TGTGCCAGCAGCTGGACTAGCGGGGGTCCGGGGACCCAGTACTTC; cdr3_aa: CASSWTSGGPGTQYF
d_call: NA; v_call: TRBV14; clone_size: few; j_call: TRBJ2-1; cdr3_nt: TGTGCCAGCAGCCAAAAGGTTCTGTACAATGAGCAGTTCTTC; cdr3_aa: CASSQKVLYNEQFF
d_call: NA; v_call: TRBV15; clone_size: once; j_call: TRBJ2-3; cdr3_nt: TGTGCCACCCAAATCAGCGGCGGCACAGATACGCAGTATTTT; cdr3_aa: CATQISGGTDTQYF
d_call: NA; v_call: TRBV5-1; clone_size: many; j_call: TRBJ2-5; cdr3_nt: TGCGCCAGCAGCGCACAGGAATTGGGTCAGGAGACCCAGTACTTC; cdr3_aa: CASSAQELGQETQYF
d_call: NA; v_call: TRBV10-3; clone_size: NA; j_call: TRBJ1-1; cdr3_nt: TGTGCCATCAGTGAAGGGGCCCGGGGGAGTGAAGCTTTCTTT; cdr3_aa: CAISEGARGSEAFF
d_call: TRBD1; v_call: TRBV6-2/TRBV6-3; clone_size: many; j_call: TRBJ2-6; cdr3_nt: TGTGCCAGCAGTTACTCCAGACAGGGAAGAACGGCCAACGTCCTGACTTTC; cdr3_aa: CASSYSRQGRTANVLTF
d_call: NA; v_call: TRBV7-9; clone_size: many; j_call: TRBJ1-6; cdr3_nt: TGTGCCAGCAGCCCCGGGACGGAGAATTCACCCCTCCACTTT; cdr3_aa: CASSPGTENSPLHF
d_call: NA; v_call: TRBV29-1; clone_size: many; j_call: TRBJ2-3; cdr3_nt: TGCAGCGTTGAAACGGGGGGCGCCGATACGCAGTATTTT; cdr3_aa: CSVETGGADTQYF
d_call: NA; v_call: TRBV6-2/TRBV6-3; clone_size: many; j_call: TRBJ2-3; cdr3_nt: TGTGCCAGCAGCCACCACTCTACAGATACGCAGTATTTT; cdr3_aa: CASSHHSTDTQYF
d_call: NA; v_call: TRBV20-1; clone_size: many; j_call: TRBJ2-4; cdr3_nt: TGCAGTGCTACGGGGGTACTAGCCAAAAACATTCAGTACTTC; cdr3_aa: CSATGVLAKNIQYF
d_call: NA; v_call: TRBV5-1; clone_size: many; j_call: TRBJ1-4; cdr3_nt: TGCGCCAGCAGCTTGGTTCCGGAGGCAACTAATGAAAAACTGTTTTTT; cdr3_aa: CASSLVPEATNEKLFF
d_call: TRBD1; v_call: TRBV28; clone_size: few; j_call: TRBJ2-7; cdr3_nt: TGTGCCAGCAGTCCAACTCAGGGGGCGGCCGAGCAGTACTTC; cdr3_aa: CASSPTQGAAEQYF
d_call: TRBD1; v_call: TRBV29-1; clone_size: NA; j_call: TRBJ2-1; cdr3_nt: TGCAGCGGAGTTGTCGGGACAGTATACAATGAGCAGTTCTTC; cdr3_aa: CSGVVGTVYNEQFF
d_call: TRBD1; v_call: TRBV7-7; clone_size: few; j_call: TRBJ2-2; cdr3_nt: TGTGCTAGCAGACAGGGTGGCACCGGGGAGCTGTTTTTT; cdr3_aa: CASRQGGTGELFF
d_call: NA; v_call: TRBV7-2; clone_size: many; j_call: TRBJ2-5; cdr3_nt: TGTGCCAGCAGCTGGTCAGGATCGGAGACCCAGTACTTC; cdr3_aa: CASSWSGSETQYF
d_call: TRBD2; v_call: TRBV7-9; clone_size: many; j_call: TRBJ2-7; cdr3_nt: TGTGCCAGCAGAGGGACTAGCCAGCGCGAGCAGTACTTC; cdr3_aa: CASRGTSQREQYF
d_call: TRBD2; v_call: TRBV10-2; clone_size: few; j_call: TRBJ2-2; cdr3_nt: TGCGCCAGCAAGCGAGCGGGAGGGCCGCCCCCCGGGGAGCTGTTTTTT; cdr3_aa: CASKRAGGPPPGELFF
d_call: TRBD1; v_call: TRBV4-2; clone_size: many; j_call: TRBJ2-5; cdr3_nt: TGTGCCAGCAGCCAAGCGGACAGGAACCAAGAGACCCAGTACTTC; cdr3_aa: CASSQADRNQETQYF
d_call: NA; v_call: TRBV24-1; clone_size: many; j_call: TRBJ1-1; cdr3_nt: TGTGCCACCAGTGATTTATGGACCCCTGAAGCTTTCTTT; cdr3_aa: CATSDLWTPEAFF
d_call: TRBD2; v_call: TRBV25-1; clone_size: few; j_call: TRBJ2-5; cdr3_nt: TGTGCCAGCAGTGAAATGCGGGGGGCAGAGACCCAGTACTTC; cdr3_aa: CASSEMRGAETQYF
d_call: NA; v_call: TRBV29-1; clone_size: NA; j_call: TRBJ2-1; cdr3_nt: TGCAGCGTTCGGGGGTCGTCCTACAATGAGCAGTTCTTC; cdr3_aa: CSVRGSSYNEQFF
d_call: NA; v_call: TRBV29-1; clone_size: NA; j_call: TRBJ1-1; cdr3_nt: TGCAGCGTTTGGGCAGACCTGAACACTGAAGCTTTCTTT; cdr3_aa: CSVWADLNTEAFF
d_call: NA; v_call: TRBV9; clone_size: NA; j_call: TRBJ2-3; cdr3_nt: TGTGCCAGCAGCTCCTGGGCAGATACGCAGTATTTT; cdr3_aa: CASSSWADTQYF
d_call: NA; v_call: TRBV4-1; clone_size: few; j_call: TRBJ2-5; cdr3_nt: TGCGCCAGCAGCCAAGAGCGGAAAATAAGCGGCCAAGAGACCCAGTACTTC; cdr3_aa: CASSQERKISGQETQYF
d_call: TRBD2; v_call: TRBV7-3; clone_size: many; j_call: TRBJ2-1; cdr3_nt: TGTGCCAGCAGCAAGACTAGCCGGGATGAGCAGTTCTTC; cdr3_aa: CASSKTSRDEQFF
d_call: NA; v_call: TRBV6-2/TRBV6-3; clone_size: NA; j_call: TRBJ1-6; cdr3_nt: TGTGCCAGCAGCCACTCGTGGAGGGATTCACCCCTCCACTTT; cdr3_aa: CASSHSWRDSPLHF
d_call: TRBD2; v_call: TRBV20-1; clone_size: many; j_call: TRBJ2-7; cdr3_nt: TGCAGTGCTAGCGGGACTAGCGGGGGAAGCTCCTACGAGCAGTACTTC; cdr3_aa: CSASGTSGGSSYEQYF
d_call: NA; v_call: TRBV5-8; clone_size: many; j_call: TRBJ1-6; cdr3_nt: TGTGCCAGCAGCTTGGCCAATCTGGGGAGATCCCCCCTCCACTTT; cdr3_aa: CASSLANLGRSPLHF
d_call: NA; v_call: TRBV29-1; clone_size: many; j_call: TRBJ2-7; cdr3_nt: TGCAGCGTCGAAGACGGCAGATCCTACGAGCAGTACTTC; cdr3_aa: CSVEDGRSYEQYF
d_call: TRBD2; v_call: TRBV5-1; clone_size: NA; j_call: TRBJ2-3; cdr3_nt: TGCGCCAGCAGCGGGGGACTAGCGGGGGTCACAGATACGCAGTATTTT; cdr3_aa: CASSGGLAGVTDTQYF
d_call: TRBD2; v_call: TRBV28; clone_size: NA; j_call: TRBJ2-6; cdr3_nt: TGTGCCAGCAGTCCCTCCGGACTAGCGGGGCCGACAGCTGGTGCCAACGTCCTGACTTTC; cdr3_aa: CASSPSGLAGPTAGANVLTF
d_call: NA; v_call: TRBV5-1; clone_size: many; j_call: TRBJ2-3; cdr3_nt: TGCGCCAGCAGCTTCAATAGAGGCGTTGGCAGCACAGATACGCAGTATTTT; cdr3_aa: CASSFNRGVGSTDTQYF
d_call: TRBD1; v_call: TRBV29-1; clone_size: NA; j_call: TRBJ2-1; cdr3_nt: TGCAGCGCTTACAGGGGAAGTGAGCAGTTCTTC; cdr3_aa: CSAYRGSEQFF
d_call: NA; v_call: TRBV4-1; clone_size: NA; j_call: TRBJ1-1; cdr3_nt: TGCGCCAGCAGCTCCCCTCAGGGTAATATGAACACTGAAGCTTTCTTT; cdr3_aa: CASSSPQGNMNTEAFF
d_call: TRBD1; v_call: TRBV11-2; clone_size: many; j_call: TRBJ2-3; cdr3_nt: TGTGCCAGCAGCTTTCCACAGGGGGCAGATACGCAGTATTTT; cdr3_aa: CASSFPQGADTQYF
d_call: NA; v_call: TRBV6-5; clone_size: many; j_call: TRBJ1-5; cdr3_nt: TGTGCCAGCAGTTACTCAGACGCTCAGCCCCAGCATTTT; cdr3_aa: CASSYSDAQPQHF
d_call: TRBD2; v_call: TRBV11-2; clone_size: many; j_call: TRBJ2-5; cdr3_nt: TGTGCCAGCAGCCCCACCTTGACTAGCGGGGAAGGGATGGCGGAGACCCAGTACTTC; cdr3_aa: CASSPTLTSGEGMAETQYF
d_call: NA; v_call: TRBV6-6; clone_size: few; j_call: TRBJ2-3; cdr3_nt: TGTGCCAGCAGTTACGGAGGGGTCATCGGGGATACGCAGTATTTT; cdr3_aa: CASSYGGVIGDTQYF
d_call: NA; v_call: TRBV7-2; clone_size: many; j_call: TRBJ2-1; cdr3_nt: TGTGCCAGCAGCCCAACCAGGGCGAATGAGCAGTTCTTC; cdr3_aa: CASSPTRANEQFF
d_call: NA; v_call: TRBV5-1; clone_size: few; j_call: TRBJ1-2; cdr3_nt: TGCGCCAGCAGCTTGGAGGGCTCCTACATCTATGGCTACACCTTC; cdr3_aa: CASSLEGSYIYGYTF
d_call: TRBD1; v_call: TRBV28; clone_size: NA; j_call: TRBJ2-7; cdr3_nt: TGTGCCAGCAGCCCTCCCGGGCAGGGGGCGCGCGAGCAGTACTTC; cdr3_aa: CASSPPGQGAREQYF
d_call: NA; v_call: TRBV14; clone_size: few; j_call: TRBJ1-5; cdr3_nt: TGTGCCAGCAGCCAAGATTTCAATCAGCCCCAGCATTTT; cdr3_aa: CASSQDFNQPQHF
d_call: NA; v_call: TRBV18; clone_size: NA; j_call: TRBJ2-1; cdr3_nt: TGTGCCAGCTCACCAACTAGTGGGGGGAGCTCCTACAATGAGCAGTTCTTC; cdr3_aa: CASSPTSGGSSYNEQFF
d_call: NA; v_call: TRBV28; clone_size: many; j_call: TRBJ1-1; cdr3_nt: TGTGCCAGCAGTTACAGGGTCCTACTCTCGACTGAAGCTTTCTTT; cdr3_aa: CASSYRVLLSTEAFF
d_call: NA; v_call: TRBV27; clone_size: many; j_call: TRBJ1-1; cdr3_nt: TGTGCCAGCAGTCCTGGTTGGAACACTGAAGCTTTCTTT; cdr3_aa: CASSPGWNTEAFF